The 4 T cell receptor beta chains below were found in one sample sequenced in a study of blood T cell repertoires in COVID-19. The protocol was immunoSEQ multiplex PCR, while the TCRdb copy is restricted to in-frame clones and leaves out a portion. Found here are 75,000 to 95,000 clones, about 83% of them singletons; the top ten hold around 19%. Sequencing input: peripheral blood. These receptor sequences come from a woman aged 55 to 70 with COVID-19, enrolled during active disease.

This chain links TRBV2 with TRBJ1-4, with D perhaps TRBD1 (5 bases). Germline V gene data show CDR1 as SNHLY and CDR2 as FYNNEI. V lost 5 bases and J 3 bases, leaving 13 bases between the germline ends. CDR3 length: 15 amino acids. Here the CDR3 reads CASSQPLGANEKLFF. The CDR3 DNA reads as TGTGCCAGCAGTCAACCTCTAGGGGCTAATGAAAAACTGTTTTTT.

The chain has TRBV25-1 and TRBJ2-7; 11 positions agree with TRBD1. Germline lookup yields CDR1 MGHDK and CDR2 SYGVNS. Trimming removed 5 bases from V and 4 bases from J; junction bases left unmatched: 7. The CDR3 covers 15 residues. DNA of the CDR3: TGTGCCAGCAGTTCCCCGGGACAGGGGGATTACGAGCAGTACTTC. Translated, it gives CASSSPGQGDYEQYF.

This clone appeared a few times. J is TRBJ2-7 and V is TRBV5-1, with D possibly being TRBD1 (5 bases). The CDR3 is 13 amino acids. The germline V and J ends were trimmed by 4 bases and 3 bases, with 11 bases remaining between them. Germline V gene lookup returns CDR1 SGHRS and CDR2 YFSETQ. Here the CDR3 DNA reads TGCGCCAGCAGCGCAGCAAGGGGCTACGAGCAGTACTTC. Translating it yields CASSAARGYEQYF.

The genes are TRBV2 and TRBJ2-5; weak D call: TRBD2 (6 bases). CDR1 is SNHLY and CDR2 is FYNNEI in the germline V gene. Trimming pared 8 bases from V and 5 bases from J, leaving 12 bases between. This CDR3 region has 12 residues. CDR3 sequence reads: CASGARGETQYF. The CDR3 DNA reads as TGTGCCAGCGGGGCCCGGGGGGAGACCCAGTACTTC.